This entry features one TCR beta chain sequence. As yet, its antigen is unknown. The length of the CDR3 is 14 residues. Losses at the gene ends were 4 bases for V and 8 bases for J; bases not matched to a gene: 9. The germline gives CDR1 SGHRS, CDR2 YFSETQ. As every portion of the isolated RNA was reverse transcribed, the sequencing read expressed TCRB transcripts. The protocol was immunoSEQ multiplex PCR, while the TCRdb copy is restricted to in-frame clones and leaves out a portion. In the table there are about 230,000 clones, 9.6% of which are singletons. This specimen belongs to a study of beta chain features in type 1 diabetes. Study in general: Age, gender and cell yields were similar between patients and healthy donors. Sorted cells from all samples, numbering almost 110 million, were examined.

Whole-study results and caveats: Shorter templates might be favored by PCR, and equally so in patients and in controls. It was among patients, rather than healthy donors, that naive, central memory and Treg TCRB repertoires appeared more similar.

The J gene is TRBJ2-1, the V gene TRBV5-1; 7 nucleotides match TRBD1. The sample taken for sequencing was naive CD4+ T cells from blood. The sequence was obtained from a woman between 18 and 29 years old in good health. CDR3 nucleotides: TGCGCCAGCAGCGATAGGCAGGGGGAGCATGAGCAGTTCTTC. Protein: CASSDRQGEHEQFF.